The 25 T cell receptor beta chains below come from one sample, sequenced in a study of cytomegalovirus exposure and HLA in healthy donors. Clones were sequenced by immunoSEQ multiplex PCR, and TCRdb holds only the in-frame ones, with some missing. The data contain some 210,000 clones, less than 90% of them singletons. The sample taken for sequencing was PBMCs. The receptors were sampled from a woman aged 18 to 35 in good health and CMV-seronegative.

V gene TRBV5-6 combines with J gene TRBJ2-4; TRBD1 agrees at 8 bases. The CDR3 sequence is 14 residues long. CDR1 and CDR2 (germline): SGHDT, YYEEEE. The trim removed 3 bases at V and 4 bases at J, leaving 3 bases unmatched. CDR3 residues: CASSYDRGKNIQYF. DNA of the CDR3: TGTGCCAGCAGCTATGACAGGGGAAAAAACATTCAGTACTTC.

This chain connects TRBV2 to TRBJ1-1; D gene uncertain. The length of the CDR3 is 13 residues. Germline V gene sequence: CDR1 SNHLY, CDR2 FYNNEI. The V end was cut by 0 bases, the J end by 4 bases, with 6 bases between. This CDR3 is CASSEAMGTEAFF. CDR3 DNA sequence: TGTGCCAGCAGTGAAGCGATGGGCACTGAAGCTTTCTTT.

This rearrangement joins TRBV5-1 to TRBJ2-3, with D possibly being TRBD2 (5 bases). The CDR3 is 17 amino acids. Germline assignment: CDR1 SGHRS and CDR2 YFSETQ. Trimming removed 1 base at V and 0 bases at J, with 15 bases between. The CDR3, as DNA: TGCGCCAGCAGCTTGCTAGGGCGACCGGGGAGCACAGATACGCAGTATTTT. Residues: CASSLLGRPGSTDTQYF. Filled out from reference TRBV5-1 and TRBJ2-3, the complete variable domain reads KAGVTQTPRYLIKTRGQQVTLSCSPISGHRSVSWYQQTPGQGLQFLFEYFSETQRNKGNFPGRFSGRQFSNSRSEMNVSTLELGDSALYLCASSLLGRPGSTDTQYFGPGTRLTVL.

V and J are TRBV7-3 and TRBJ2-7; 9 bases line up with TRBD1. This CDR3 contains 15 residues. Germline values: CDR1 SGHTA, CDR2 FQGTGA. V shed 5 bases and J 2 bases; nucleotides not matched to a gene: 7. CDR3 in DNA: TGTGCCAGCAGCCCGGGGGGACAGGGACCCTACGAGCAGTACTTC. Encoded protein: CASSPGGQGPYEQYF.

The chain recombines TRBV30 with TRBJ2-2; D is ambiguous. Germline-derived CDR1 and CDR2 are GTSNPN and SVGIG (reference sequence). Trimming took 1 base from V and 0 from J, leaving 6 bases between them. The length of the CDR3 is 14 residues. CDR3 sequence (DNA): TGTGCCTGGAGTGGCCCGGCGAACACCGGGGAGCTGTTTTTT. It yields the protein CAWSGPANTGELFF.

This clone was seen only once. The rearrangement uses TRBV5-6 and TRBJ2-1; D not resolved. The V end lost 1 base, the J end lost 5 bases, and 13 bases lay between the germline ends. The V gene's germline CDR1 is SGHDT and CDR2 YYEEEE. CDR3 length: 15 residues. CDR3 DNA: TGTGCCAGCAGCTTGTTAGAGGTGGGAAACAATGAGCAGTTCTTC. Encoded protein: CASSLLEVGNNEQFF.

The chain employs TRBV13 and TRBJ2-1, with a possible D match to TRBD2 (6 bases). The V end was cut by 0 bases, the J end by 0 bases, with 9 bases between. CDR1 and CDR2 (germline): PRHDT, FYEKMQ (reference sequence). There are 16 residues in the CDR3. The CDR3 coding sequence is TGTGCCAGCAGCTTAGGTGGGAGGAGCTCCTACAATGAGCAGTTCTTC. Protein sequence: CASSLGGRSSYNEQFF.

The V and J genes are TRBV7-6 and TRBJ1-5; D is undetermined. This CDR3 contains 13 residues. Germline-derived CDR1 and CDR2 are SGHVS and FNYEAQ. Trimming left V 4 bases short and J 2 bases short, with 6 bases between. The CDR3 is CASSSRGNQPQHF. CDR3 coding DNA: TGTGCCAGCAGCTCCCGCGGCAATCAGCCCCAGCATTTT.

Only one count was recorded for this clone. The genes are TRBV5-1 and TRBJ1-3; D call uncertain. The CDR3 runs 13 residues. Trimming pared 0 bases from V and 8 bases from J, leaving 9 bases between. CDR1 and CDR2 (germline): SGHRS, YFSETQ. In nucleotides, the CDR3 is TGCGCCAGCAGCTTGGGGCAAAGTGACACCATATATTTT. It is translated as CASSLGQSDTIYF.

The V gene is TRBV7-2, the J gene TRBJ2-1; TRBD2 matches 15 bases. This CDR3 is built from 16 residues. CDR1 and CDR2 (germline): SGHTA, FQGNSA. With 5 bases clipped from V and 7 bases from J, the junction kept 6 bases outside the gene matches. The chain's CDR3 is CASSTGGTSGRNEQFF. The CDR3 region has the DNA TGTGCCAGCAGCACCGGAGGGACTAGCGGGAGGAATGAGCAGTTCTTC.

The J gene is TRBJ1-3, the V gene TRBV5-8; D might be TRBD1 (5 bases). The CDR3 runs 16 residues. V lost 3 bases, J lost 3 bases, and 16 bases lay in between. Germline CDR1 SGHTS, CDR2 YDEGEE. The CDR3 reads CASSSDGAENGNTIYF. The CDR3 DNA follows: TGTGCCAGCAGCTCGGATGGGGCAGAAAATGGAAACACCATATATTTT.

The count of this clone is one. As DNA, the CDR3 is TGTGCCAGCAGTGTCCACAGGGAAGGGCAGTACTTC. Amino acid sequence: CASSVHREGQYF. This sequence joins TRBV2 and TRBJ2-7; D is perhaps TRBD1 (6 bases). This CDR3 is 12 amino acids long. CDR1 is SNHLY, CDR2 FYNNEI, per germline. V was cut by 4 bases and J by 9 bases, with 13 bases left in between.

The chain couples TRBV2 to TRBJ2-1, with D tentatively TRBD1 (5 bases). Germline CDR1 is SNHLY and CDR2 is FYNNEI. Between the trimmed V and J ends, which lost 5 bases and 13 bases, there was a span of 18 bases. CDR3 size: 13 residues. The CDR3: CASSPTGAGFQFF. CDR3 sequence (DNA): TGTGCCAGCAGTCCTACAGGAGCCGGGTTCCAGTTCTTC.

The CDR3 sequence: CASSEGLIGAFF. The CDR3 coding sequence is TGTGCCAGCAGTGAAGGTCTCATCGGGGCTTTCTTT. V is TRBV5-4 and J is TRBJ1-1; D unclear. Germline V lookup: CDR1 SGHNT, CDR2 YYREEE (reference sequence). V lost 5 bases, J lost 11 bases, and 16 bases lay in between. The CDR3 runs 12 residues. The full variable domain, completed using reference TRBV5-4 and TRBJ1-1, is ETGVTQSPTHLIKTRGQQVTLRCSSQSGHNTVSWYQQALGQGPQFIFQYYREEENGRGNFPPRFSGLQFPNYSSELNVNALELDDSALYLCASSEGLIGAFFGQGTRLTVV.

This clone was counted a single time. The rearrangement joins TRBV27 to TRBJ2-2; tentatively, D is TRBD2 (6 bases). The V and J ends lost 1 base and 3 bases respectively, with 21 bases between them. The CDR3 totals 19 residues. Germline CDR1 is MNHEY and CDR2 is SMNVEV (reference sequence). The chain's CDR3 is CASSLFSHGAGGDTGELFF. DNA for the CDR3: TGTGCCAGCAGTTTATTCTCTCATGGGGCAGGAGGGGACACCGGGGAGCTGTTTTTT.

The V and J genes are TRBV29-1 and TRBJ2-4, with D possibly TRBD1 on 5 matching bases. The germline V and J ends were trimmed by 3 bases and 3 bases, with 9 bases remaining between them. The germline V gene encodes CDR1 SQVTM and CDR2 ANQGSEA. The CDR3 consists of 13 residues. This CDR3 reads CSVETAYKNIQYF. In DNA form, the CDR3 reads TGCAGCGTTGAGACAGCCTACAAAAACATTCAGTACTTC.

As for this clone: A junction end diverges from the germline sequence, so it may reflect a read error. V and J are TRBV7-7 and TRBJ2-3; D not certain. Germline CDR1 reads SSHAT; CDR2 reads FNYEAQ (reference sequence). The CDR3 consists of 13 residues. The CDR3 loop reads CASSPDWADTQYF. As DNA, the CDR3 is TGTGCTAGCAGCCCAGATTGGGCAGATACGCAGTATTTT.

The chain employs TRBV27 and TRBJ1-4, with TRBD1 identical over 7 bases. This CDR3 comprises 14 residues. Looked up from germline, CDR1 is MNHEY and CDR2 is SMNVEV (reference sequence). V lost 1 base to trimming and J lost 8 bases; unmatched junction nucleotides: 4. DNA for the CDR3: TGTGCCAGCAGTTTATATGACAGGGCGGAAAAACTGTTTTTT. It codes for CASSLYDRAEKLFF.

The genes are TRBV2 and TRBJ2-7, with 8 bases matching TRBD2. The germline CDR1 and CDR2 sequences are SNHLY and FYNNEI. There are 14 residues in the CDR3. V shed 5 bases and J 2 bases; nucleotides not matched to a gene: 5. CDR3 coding DNA: TGTGCCAGCAGTACATATAGCGGGACCTACGAGCAGTACTTC. This translates into CASSTYSGTYEQYF.

This clone was detected a few times. The rearrangement joins TRBV20-1 to TRBJ1-1; no clear D gene. Germline CDR1 and CDR2: DFQATT and SNEGSKA (reference sequence). The CDR3 spans 11 residues. V was trimmed by 5 bases and J by 5 bases, leaving 9 bases between them. CDR3: CSAGSGTEAFF. CDR3 coding DNA: TGCAGTGCTGGGAGTGGAACTGAAGCTTTCTTT.

The V gene is TRBV9, the J gene TRBJ1-2, with 8 positions matching TRBD1. V gave up 0 bases and J gave up 1 base; unmatched junction bases: 5. Germline-derived CDR1 and CDR2 are SGDLS and YYNGEE. The CDR3 runs to 16 residues. The CDR3 bases are TGTGCCAGCAGCGTAGGAGGACAGGGAAATAACTATGGCTACACCTTC. This codes for CASSVGGQGNNYGYTF.

This clone was recorded a few times. The rearrangement joins TRBV2 to TRBJ1-1; 8 bases are a match to TRBD1. The trim removed 5 bases at V and 10 bases at J, leaving 6 bases unmatched. CDR1 and CDR2 (germline): SNHLY, FYNNEI. This CDR3 spans 12 amino acids. The CDR3 DNA follows: TGTGCCAGCAGTCGAGACAGGGGCGTAGCTTTCTTT. Amino acid sequence: CASSRDRGVAFF.

The rearrangement joins TRBV30 to TRBJ1-2, with 7 bases that match TRBD1. This CDR3 contains 14 residues. Trimming cost V 1 base and J 6 bases; bases outside gene matches: 8. Germline V lookup: CDR1 GTSNPN, CDR2 SVGIG (reference sequence). The CDR3 loop is CAWSASTGWDGYTF. The CDR3 region has the DNA TGTGCCTGGAGTGCGTCGACAGGGTGGGATGGCTACACCTTC.

A few counts support this clone. The genes are TRBV5-1 and TRBJ1-3; D is unresolved. Germline V gene data show CDR1 as SGHRS and CDR2 as YFSETQ. The ends were cut back, 0 bases at V and 0 bases at J, with 10 bases in the middle. This CDR3 region has 16 residues. The CDR3: CASSLASQYSGNTIYF. The CDR3, as DNA: TGCGCCAGCAGCTTGGCGTCGCAGTACTCTGGAAACACCATATATTTT.

The V and J genes are TRBV2 and TRBJ2-1; TRBD1 aligns across 11 bases. The V gene end was trimmed by 7 bases and the J gene end by 0 bases; junction bases not matched to a gene: 17. This CDR3 region has 20 residues. CDR1 and CDR2 from the germline V gene are SNHLY and FYNNEI. CDR3: CASTVGPGQGVPSSYNEQFF. In DNA, the CDR3 is TGTGCCAGCACTGTGGGACCGGGACAGGGGGTCCCCAGCTCCTACAATGAGCAGTTCTTC.